A selection of T cell receptor beta chains follows, all from one sample in a study of OX40 agonist ivuxolimab in advanced cancers. This table comes from immunoSEQ multiplex PCR, and its TCRdb copy is limited to in-frame clones, with some not included. The sample has about 75,000 clones; around nine tenths are singletons. Sequencing used CD4+ or CD8+ T cells sorted from blood, obtained in a trial of the OX40 agonist ivuxolimab. The origin of the receptors is an adult with an advanced solid tumor such as melanoma, head and neck, liver or kidney cancer. Each CDR3 is given with its conserved first and last residue. Fields, in order: V gene, J gene, clone size, D gene, CDR3 protein, CDR3 DNA. A D gene is named only where the DNA matches it firmly. Size values are once, few and many counts, or a class for expanded clones, and some rows have none.

V gene: TRBV7-2
J gene: TRBJ2-1
clone size: .
D gene: TRBD1
CDR3 protein: CASSLVGDSSYNEQFF
CDR3 DNA: TGTGCCAGCAGCTTAGTTGGGGACAGCTCCTACAATGAGCAGTTCTTC

V gene: TRBV5-4
J gene: TRBJ1-4
clone size: .
D gene: .
CDR3 protein: CASSGISSEKLFF
CDR3 DNA: TGTGCCAGCAGTGGAATAAGCAGCGAAAAACTGTTTTTT

V gene: TRBV19
J gene: TRBJ2-1
clone size: once
D gene: TRBD2
CDR3 protein: CASSILAGISYNEQFF
CDR3 DNA: TGTGCCAGTAGTATCCTAGCGGGAATTTCCTACAATGAGCAGTTCTTC

V gene: TRBV18
J gene: TRBJ2-2
clone size: .
D gene: .
CDR3 protein: CASSPAGNTGELFF
CDR3 DNA: TGTGCCAGCTCACCGGCAGGGAACACCGGGGAGCTGTTTTTT

V gene: TRBV4-3
J gene: TRBJ2-1
clone size: .
D gene: .
CDR3 protein: CASSLKGELATRNNEQFF
CDR3 DNA: TGCGCCAGCAGCCTAAAAGGGGAACTAGCAACGCGGAACAATGAGCAGTTCTTC

V gene: TRBV6-5
J gene: TRBJ2-3
clone size: .
D gene: .
CDR3 protein: CASTSPTGTDTQYF
CDR3 DNA: TGTGCCAGCACTTCCCCAACGGGTACAGATACGCAGTATTTT

V gene: TRBV7-8
J gene: TRBJ1-1
clone size: .
D gene: TRBD1
CDR3 protein: CASSWDRGSGEAFF
CDR3 DNA: TGTGCCAGCAGCTGGGACAGGGGTTCTGGAGAAGCTTTCTTT

V gene: TRBV28
J gene: TRBJ2-5
clone size: .
D gene: .
CDR3 protein: CASRAGGPSVETQYF
CDR3 DNA: TGTGCCAGCAGAGCTGGAGGGCCCTCTGTAGAGACCCAGTACTTC

V gene: TRBV27
J gene: TRBJ2-2
clone size: .
D gene: .
CDR3 protein: CASKFHRDLSGELFF
CDR3 DNA: TGTGCCAGCAAATTTCACAGGGATCTAAGCGGGGAGCTGTTTTTT

V gene: TRBV9
J gene: TRBJ2-4
clone size: .
D gene: .
CDR3 protein: CASSAGQGKNIQYF
CDR3 DNA: TGTGCCAGCAGCGCCGGGCAGGGGAAAAACATTCAGTACTTC

V gene: TRBV29-1
J gene: TRBJ2-7
clone size: .
D gene: .
CDR3 protein: CSVDKGYEQYF
CDR3 DNA: TGCAGCGTTGACAAGGGGTACGAGCAGTACTTC

V gene: TRBV5-1
J gene: TRBJ1-1
clone size: .
D gene: .
CDR3 protein: CASTLRGGDTEAFF
CDR3 DNA: TGCGCCAGCACACTCCGAGGGGGGGACACTGAAGCTTTCTTT

V gene: TRBV9
J gene: TRBJ2-5
clone size: few
D gene: TRBD1
CDR3 protein: CASKGQALETQYF
CDR3 DNA: TGTGCCAGCAAGGGACAGGCCCTCGAGACCCAGTACTTC

V gene: TRBV5-1
J gene: TRBJ1-2
clone size: .
D gene: .
CDR3 protein: CASSPAETNYGYTF
CDR3 DNA: TGCGCCAGCAGCCCCGCCGAAACTAACTATGGCTACACCTTC